Sequencing of this T cell receptor (beta chain) was carried out in a study of cytomegalovirus exposure and HLA in healthy donors. Data came from immunoSEQ multiplex PCR; TCRdb stores just in-frame clones and leaves some out. The sample carries approximately 150,000 clones, 85% recorded once. The study drew the donors from its approximately 120-subject validation cohort, separate from the roughly 700-subject first cohort. The V and J ends lost 5 bases and 0 bases, in that order; junction bases with no gene match: 6. Germline V gives CDR1 MGHDK, CDR2 SYGVNS. The CDR3 covers 16 residues. The material sequenced was PBMCs. The chain uses TRBV25-1 and TRBJ1-3, with TRBD1 matching over 8 bases. This sequence was found in a man aged 25 to 45 in good health and CMV-seropositive. The CDR3 reads CASSTTGGDSGNTIYF. DNA of the CDR3: TGTGCCAGCAGTACAACAGGGGGAGACTCTGGAAACACCATATATTTT. The full variable domain, in which reference TRBV25-1 and TRBJ1-3 provide the parts outside the CDR3, is EADIYQTPRYLVIGTGKKITLECSQTMGHDKMYWYQQDPGMELHLIHYSYGVNSTEKGDLSSESTVSRIRTEHFPLTLESARPSHTSQYLCASSTTGGDSGNTIYFGEGSWLTVV.